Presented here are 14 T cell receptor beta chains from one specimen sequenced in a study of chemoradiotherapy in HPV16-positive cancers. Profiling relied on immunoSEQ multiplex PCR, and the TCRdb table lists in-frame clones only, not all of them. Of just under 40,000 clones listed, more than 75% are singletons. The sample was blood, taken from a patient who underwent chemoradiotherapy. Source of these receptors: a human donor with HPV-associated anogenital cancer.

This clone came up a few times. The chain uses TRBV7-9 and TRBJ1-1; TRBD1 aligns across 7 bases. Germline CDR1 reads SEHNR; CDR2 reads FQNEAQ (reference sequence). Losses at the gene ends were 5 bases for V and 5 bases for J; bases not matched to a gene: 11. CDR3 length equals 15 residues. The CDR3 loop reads CASSPRDSWRTEAFF. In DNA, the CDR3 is TGTGCCAGCAGCCCTCGGGACAGTTGGAGAACTGAAGCTTTCTTT.

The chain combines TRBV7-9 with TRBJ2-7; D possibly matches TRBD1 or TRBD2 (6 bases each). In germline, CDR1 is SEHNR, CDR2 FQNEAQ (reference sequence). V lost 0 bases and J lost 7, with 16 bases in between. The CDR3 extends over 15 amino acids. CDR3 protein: CASSLAISGAGEQYF. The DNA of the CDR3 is TGTGCCAGCAGCTTAGCGATTTCAGGGGCGGGGGAGCAGTACTTC.

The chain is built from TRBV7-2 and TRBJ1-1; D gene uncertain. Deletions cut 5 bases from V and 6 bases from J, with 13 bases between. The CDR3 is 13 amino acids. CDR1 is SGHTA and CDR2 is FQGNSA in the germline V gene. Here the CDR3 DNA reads TGTGCCAGCAGCGTAGAGCGGCTGTCTGAAGCTTTCTTT. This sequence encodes CASSVERLSEAFF.

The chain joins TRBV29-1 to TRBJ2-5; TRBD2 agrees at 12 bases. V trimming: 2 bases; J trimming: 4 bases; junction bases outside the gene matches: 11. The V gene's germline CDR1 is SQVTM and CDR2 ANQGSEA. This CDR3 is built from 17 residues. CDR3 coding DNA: TGCAGCGTTGAACTCATGACTAGCGGGGGCCCTGTAGAGACCCAGTACTTC. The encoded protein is CSVELMTSGGPVETQYF.

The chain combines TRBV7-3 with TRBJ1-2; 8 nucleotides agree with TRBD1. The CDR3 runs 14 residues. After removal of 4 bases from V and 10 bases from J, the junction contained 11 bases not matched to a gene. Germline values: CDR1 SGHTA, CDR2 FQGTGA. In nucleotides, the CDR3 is TGTGCCAGCAGCTCCCAGGGGGCGGACGGGGTCTACACCTTC. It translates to CASSSQGADGVYTF.

The chain's CDR3 is CASSPGQGLSPLHF. The CDR3 DNA is TGCGCCAGCAGCCCAGGACAGGGGCTTTCACCCCTCCACTTT. The rearrangement uses TRBV5-1 and TRBJ1-6; 9 bases match TRBD1. Trimming removed 4 bases from V and 9 bases from J; junction bases left unmatched: 5. Germline-derived CDR1 and CDR2 are SGHRS and YFSETQ. This CDR3 has 14 residues. The full variable domain, its missing parts supplied by reference TRBV5-1 and TRBJ1-6, is KAGVTQTPRYLIKTRGQQVTLSCSPISGHRSVSWYQQTPGQGLQFLFEYFSETQRNKGNFPGRFSGRQFSNSRSEMNVSTLELGDSALYLCASSPGQGLSPLHFGNGTRLTVT.

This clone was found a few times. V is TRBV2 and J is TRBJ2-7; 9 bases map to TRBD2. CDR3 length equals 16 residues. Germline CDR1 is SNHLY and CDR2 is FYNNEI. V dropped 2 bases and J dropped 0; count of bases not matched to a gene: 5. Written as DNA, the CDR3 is TGTGCCAGCAGTGAACCTGGCGGGGGGGCCTCCTACGAGCAGTACTTC. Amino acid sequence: CASSEPGGGASYEQYF. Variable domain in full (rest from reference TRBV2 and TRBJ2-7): EPEVTQTPSHQVTQMGQEVILRCVPISNHLYFYWYRQILGQKVEFLVSFYNNEISEKSEIFDDQFSVERPDGSNFTLKIRSTKLEDSAMYFCASSEPGGGASYEQYFGPGTRLTVT.

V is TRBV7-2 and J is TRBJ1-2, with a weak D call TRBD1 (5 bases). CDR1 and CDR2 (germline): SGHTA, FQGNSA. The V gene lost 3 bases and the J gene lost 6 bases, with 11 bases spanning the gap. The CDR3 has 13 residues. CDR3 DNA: TGTGCCAGCAGCTTTGGGGGGTGGGATGGCTACACCTTC. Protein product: CASSFGGWDGYTF.

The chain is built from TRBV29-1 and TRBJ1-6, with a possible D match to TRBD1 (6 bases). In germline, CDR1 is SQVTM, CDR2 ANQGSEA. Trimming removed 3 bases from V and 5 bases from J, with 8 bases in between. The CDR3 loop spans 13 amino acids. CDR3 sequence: CSVETGNNSPLHF. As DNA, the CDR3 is TGCAGCGTTGAGACAGGAAATAATTCACCCCTCCACTTT.

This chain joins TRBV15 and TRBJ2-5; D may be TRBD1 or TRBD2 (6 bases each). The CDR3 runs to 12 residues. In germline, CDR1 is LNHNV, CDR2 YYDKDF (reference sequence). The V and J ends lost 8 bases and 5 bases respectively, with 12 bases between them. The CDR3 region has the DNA TGTGCCACCGAGGGGGGCGAGGAGACCCAGTACTTC. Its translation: CATEGGEETQYF.

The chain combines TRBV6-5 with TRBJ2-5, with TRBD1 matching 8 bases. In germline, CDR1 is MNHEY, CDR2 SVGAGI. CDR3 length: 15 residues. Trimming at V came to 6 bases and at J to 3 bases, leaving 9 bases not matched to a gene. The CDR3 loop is CASRGSDRVEETQYF. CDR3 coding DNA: TGTGCCAGCAGGGGGTCGGACAGGGTGGAAGAGACCCAGTACTTC.

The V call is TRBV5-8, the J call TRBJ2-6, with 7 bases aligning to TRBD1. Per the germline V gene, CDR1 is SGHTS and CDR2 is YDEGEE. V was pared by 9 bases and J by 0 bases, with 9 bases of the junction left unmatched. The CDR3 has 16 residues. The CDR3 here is CATTRWTGSGANVLTF. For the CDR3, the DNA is TGTGCCACCACACGGTGGACAGGCTCTGGGGCCAACGTCCTGACTTTC.

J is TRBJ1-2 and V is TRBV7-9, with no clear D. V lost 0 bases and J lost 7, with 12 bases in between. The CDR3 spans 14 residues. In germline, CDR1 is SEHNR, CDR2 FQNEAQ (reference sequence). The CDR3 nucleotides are TGTGCCAGCAGCTTAGCGAGCGCAGAGGGTGGCTACACCTTC. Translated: CASSLASAEGGYTF.

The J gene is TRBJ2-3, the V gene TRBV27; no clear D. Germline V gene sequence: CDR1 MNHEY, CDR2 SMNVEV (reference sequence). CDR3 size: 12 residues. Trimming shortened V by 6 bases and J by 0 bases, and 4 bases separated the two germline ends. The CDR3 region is CASRTSTDTQYF. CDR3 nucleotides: TGTGCCAGCAGGACTAGCACAGATACGCAGTATTTT.